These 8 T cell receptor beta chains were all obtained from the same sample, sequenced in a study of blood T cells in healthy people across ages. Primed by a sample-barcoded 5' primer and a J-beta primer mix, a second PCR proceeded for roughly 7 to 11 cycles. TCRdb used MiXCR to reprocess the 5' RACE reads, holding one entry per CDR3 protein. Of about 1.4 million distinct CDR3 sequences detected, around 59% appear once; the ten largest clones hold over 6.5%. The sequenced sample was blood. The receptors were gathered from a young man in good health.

The CDR3, as DNA: TGCAGTGCTAGAGATGCTAGCGGGCCGGAGACCCAGTACTTC. Translated: CSARDASGPETQYF. The rearrangement joins TRBV20-1 to TRBJ2-5; TRBD2 matches 8 bases. The junction had 5 bases not matched to a gene; V was cut back by 0 bases and J by 5 bases. This CDR3 is 14 amino acids long. CDR1 is DFQATT, CDR2 SNEGSKA, per germline (reference sequence).

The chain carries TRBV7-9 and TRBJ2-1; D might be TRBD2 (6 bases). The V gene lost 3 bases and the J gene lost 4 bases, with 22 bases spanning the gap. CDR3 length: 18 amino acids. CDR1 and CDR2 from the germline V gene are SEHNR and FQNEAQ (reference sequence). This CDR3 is CASSFPKLSGGKYNEQFF. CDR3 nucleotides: TGTGCCAGCAGCTTTCCTAAATTATCTGGAGGGAAATACAATGAGCAGTTCTTC.

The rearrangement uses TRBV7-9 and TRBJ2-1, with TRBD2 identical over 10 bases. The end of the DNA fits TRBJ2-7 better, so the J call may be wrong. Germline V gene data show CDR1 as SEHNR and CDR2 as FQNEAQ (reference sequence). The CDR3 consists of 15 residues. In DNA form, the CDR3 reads TGTGCCAGCAGCCATCCGGGACTAGCGTTCAATGAGCAGTACTTC. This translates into CASSHPGLAFNEQYF.

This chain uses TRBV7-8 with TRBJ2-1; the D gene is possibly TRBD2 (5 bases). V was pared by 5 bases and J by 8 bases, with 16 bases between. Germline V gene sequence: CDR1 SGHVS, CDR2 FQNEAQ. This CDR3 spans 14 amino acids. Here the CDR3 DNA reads TGTGCCAGCAGCCCCCCCGGGGTGAGCGATGAGCAGTTCTTC. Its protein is CASSPPGVSDEQFF. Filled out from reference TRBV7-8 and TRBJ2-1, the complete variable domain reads GAGVSQSPRYKVAKRGQDVALRCDPISGHVSLFWYQQALGQGPEFLTYFQNEAQLDKSGLPSDRFFAERPEGSVSTLKIQRTQQEDSAVYLCASSPPGVSDEQFFGPGTRLTVL.

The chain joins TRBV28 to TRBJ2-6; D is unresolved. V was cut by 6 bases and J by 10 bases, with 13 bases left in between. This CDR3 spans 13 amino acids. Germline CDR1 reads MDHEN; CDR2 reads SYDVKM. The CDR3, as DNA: TGTGCCAGCAGAACAGTAGCCTCGAACGTCCTGACTTTC. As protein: CASRTVASNVLTF.

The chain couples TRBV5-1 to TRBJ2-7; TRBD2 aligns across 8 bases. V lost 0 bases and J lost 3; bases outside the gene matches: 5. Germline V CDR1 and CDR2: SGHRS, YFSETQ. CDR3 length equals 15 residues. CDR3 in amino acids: CASSLASGRDYEQYF. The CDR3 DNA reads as TGCGCCAGCAGCTTGGCTAGCGGGCGTGACTACGAGCAGTACTTC. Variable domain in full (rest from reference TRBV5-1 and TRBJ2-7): KAGVTQTPRYLIKTRGQQVTLSCSPISGHRSVSWYQQTPGQGLQFLFEYFSETQRNKGNFPGRFSGRQFSNSRSEMNVSTLELGDSALYLCASSLASGRDYEQYFGPGTRLTVT.

For the CDR3, the DNA is TGCAGTGCTAGGGGGACCGACACCTACGAGCAGTACTTC. As protein: CSARGTDTYEQYF. The chain joins TRBV20-1 to TRBJ2-4; D may be TRBD1 or TRBD2 (5 bases each). The DNA matches TRBJ2-7 better at its end, which makes the J call doubtful. Germline lookup yields CDR1 DFQATT and CDR2 SNEGSKA (reference sequence). The CDR3 loop spans 13 amino acids.

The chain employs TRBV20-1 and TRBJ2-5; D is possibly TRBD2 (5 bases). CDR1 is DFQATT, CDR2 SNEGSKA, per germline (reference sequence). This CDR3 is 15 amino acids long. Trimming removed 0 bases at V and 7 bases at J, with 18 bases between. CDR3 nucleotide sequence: TGCAGTGCTAGAGATTCGGTTTTCGGAGGAGGGACCCAGTACTTC. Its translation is CSARDSVFGGGTQYF.